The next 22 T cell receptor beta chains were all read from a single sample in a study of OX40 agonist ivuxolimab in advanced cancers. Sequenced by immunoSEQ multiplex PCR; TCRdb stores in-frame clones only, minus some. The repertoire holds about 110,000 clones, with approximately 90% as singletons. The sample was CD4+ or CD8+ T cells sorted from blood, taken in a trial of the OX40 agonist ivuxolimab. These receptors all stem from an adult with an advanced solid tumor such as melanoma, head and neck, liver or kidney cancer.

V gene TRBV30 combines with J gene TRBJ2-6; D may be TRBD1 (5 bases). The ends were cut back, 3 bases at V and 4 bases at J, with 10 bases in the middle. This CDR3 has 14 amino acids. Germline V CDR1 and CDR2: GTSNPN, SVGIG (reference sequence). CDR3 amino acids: CAWRPGLGANVLTF. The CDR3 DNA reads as TGTGCCTGGAGGCCAGGGTTAGGGGCCAACGTCCTGACTTTC.

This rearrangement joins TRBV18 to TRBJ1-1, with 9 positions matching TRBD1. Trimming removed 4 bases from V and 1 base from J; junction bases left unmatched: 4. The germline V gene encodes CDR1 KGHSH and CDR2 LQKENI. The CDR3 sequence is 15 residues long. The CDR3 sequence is CASSRDREGNTEAFF. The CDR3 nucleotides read TGTGCCAGCTCACGGGACAGGGAGGGGAACACTGAAGCTTTCTTT.

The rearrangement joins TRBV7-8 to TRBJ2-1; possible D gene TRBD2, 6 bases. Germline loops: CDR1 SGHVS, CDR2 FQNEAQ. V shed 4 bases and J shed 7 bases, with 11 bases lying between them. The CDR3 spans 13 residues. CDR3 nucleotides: TGTGCCAGCAGCTCGCGGGGTTCGAATGAGCAGTTCTTC. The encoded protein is CASSSRGSNEQFF.

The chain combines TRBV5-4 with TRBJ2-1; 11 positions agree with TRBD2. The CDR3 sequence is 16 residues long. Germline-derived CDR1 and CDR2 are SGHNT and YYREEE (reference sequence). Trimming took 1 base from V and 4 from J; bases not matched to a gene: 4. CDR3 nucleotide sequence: TGTGCCAGCAGCTTGTTTTTAGCGGGGGGGTACAATGAGCAGTTCTTC. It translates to CASSLFLAGGYNEQFF. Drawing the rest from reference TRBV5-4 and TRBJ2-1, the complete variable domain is ETGVTQSPTHLIKTRGQQVTLRCSSQSGHNTVSWYQQALGQGPQFIFQYYREEENGRGNFPPRFSGLQFPNYSSELNVNALELDDSALYLCASSLFLAGGYNEQFFGPGTRLTVL.

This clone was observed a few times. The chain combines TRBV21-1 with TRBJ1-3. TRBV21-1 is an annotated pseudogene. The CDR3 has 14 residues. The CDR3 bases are TGTGCCAGCAGCGACCGTACGCAGGAGGACACCATATATTTT. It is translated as CASSDRTQEDTIYF.

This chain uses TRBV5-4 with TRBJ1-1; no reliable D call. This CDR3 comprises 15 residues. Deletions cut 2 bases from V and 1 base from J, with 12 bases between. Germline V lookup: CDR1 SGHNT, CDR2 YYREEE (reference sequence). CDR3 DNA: TGTGCCAGCAGCTTCGAGGGAGGGAGGAACACTGAAGCTTTCTTT. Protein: CASSFEGGRNTEAFF. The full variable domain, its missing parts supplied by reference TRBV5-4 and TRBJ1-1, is ETGVTQSPTHLIKTRGQQVTLRCSSQSGHNTVSWYQQALGQGPQFIFQYYREEENGRGNFPPRFSGLQFPNYSSELNVNALELDDSALYLCASSFEGGRNTEAFFGQGTRLTVV.

The CDR3 nucleotides are TGTGCCAGCAGTGCCACAGGGGGCCTCTCGTCGGAGTTCTTC. It specifies CASSATGGLSSEFF. The chain recombines TRBV2 with TRBJ2-1, with 9 bases fitting TRBD1. This CDR3 has 14 amino acids. With 4 bases clipped from V and 14 bases from J, the junction kept 12 bases outside the gene matches. Germline V gene data show CDR1 as SNHLY and CDR2 as FYNNEI.

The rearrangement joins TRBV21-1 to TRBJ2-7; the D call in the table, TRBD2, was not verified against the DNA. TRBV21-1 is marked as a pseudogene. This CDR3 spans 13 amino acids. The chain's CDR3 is CASSKFGAYEQYF. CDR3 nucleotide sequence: TGTGCCAGCAGCAAATTCGGGGCCTACGAGCAGTACTTC.

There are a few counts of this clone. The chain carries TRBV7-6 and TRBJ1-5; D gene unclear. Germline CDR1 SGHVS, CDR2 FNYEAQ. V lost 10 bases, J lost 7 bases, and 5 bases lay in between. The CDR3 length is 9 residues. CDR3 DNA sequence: TGTGCCAAAGGGCAGCCCCAGCATTTT. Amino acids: CAKGQPQHF.

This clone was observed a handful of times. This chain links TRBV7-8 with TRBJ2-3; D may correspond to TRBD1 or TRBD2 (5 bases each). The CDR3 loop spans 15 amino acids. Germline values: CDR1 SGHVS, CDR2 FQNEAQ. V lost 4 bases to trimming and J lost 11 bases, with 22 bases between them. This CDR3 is CASSYPRGSIRRQYF. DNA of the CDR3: TGTGCCAGCAGCTACCCTCGGGGCTCAATACGTAGGCAGTATTTT.

As DNA, the CDR3 is TGTGCCAGCAGCTTCATAGCGGGGGGAATTGGCAATGAGCAGTTCTTC. Protein sequence: CASSFIAGGIGNEQFF. The genes are TRBV7-2 and TRBJ2-1; 10 bases agree with TRBD2. This CDR3 region has 16 residues. CDR1 is SGHTA and CDR2 is FQGNSA in the germline V gene. J was trimmed by 6 bases and V by 3 bases; bases with no gene match: 8.

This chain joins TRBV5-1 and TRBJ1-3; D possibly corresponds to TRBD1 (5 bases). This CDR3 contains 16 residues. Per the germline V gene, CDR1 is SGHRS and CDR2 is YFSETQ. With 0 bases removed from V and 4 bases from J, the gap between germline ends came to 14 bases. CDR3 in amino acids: CASSLDGGSKGNTIYF. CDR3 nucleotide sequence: TGCGCCAGCAGCTTGGATGGGGGGTCGAAAGGAAACACCATATATTTT.

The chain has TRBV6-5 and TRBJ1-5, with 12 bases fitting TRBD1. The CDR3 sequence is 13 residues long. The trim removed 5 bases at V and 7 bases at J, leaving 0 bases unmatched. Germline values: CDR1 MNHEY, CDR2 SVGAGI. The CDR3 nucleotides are TGTGCCAGCAGTGGGACAGGGGGCCAGCCCCAGCATTTT. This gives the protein CASSGTGGQPQHF.

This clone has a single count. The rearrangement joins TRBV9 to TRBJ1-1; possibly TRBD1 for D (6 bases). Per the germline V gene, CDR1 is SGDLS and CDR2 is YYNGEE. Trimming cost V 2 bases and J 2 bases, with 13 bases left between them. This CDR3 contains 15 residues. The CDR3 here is CASSVLTGRNTEAFF. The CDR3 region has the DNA TGTGCCAGCAGCGTTTTGACAGGACGAAACACTGAAGCTTTCTTT. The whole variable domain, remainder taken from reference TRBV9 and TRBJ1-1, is DSGVTQTPKHLITATGQRVTLRCSPRSGDLSVYWYQQSLDQGLQFLIQYYNGEERAKGNILERFSAQQFPDLHSELNLSSLELGDSALYFCASSVLTGRNTEAFFGQGTRLTVV.

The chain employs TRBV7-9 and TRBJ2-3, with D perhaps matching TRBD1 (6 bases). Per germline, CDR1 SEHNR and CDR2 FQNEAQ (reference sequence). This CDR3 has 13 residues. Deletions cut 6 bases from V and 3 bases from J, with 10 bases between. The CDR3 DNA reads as TGTGCCAGCAGACTTACAGGGACAGATACGCAGTATTTT. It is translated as CASRLTGTDTQYF.

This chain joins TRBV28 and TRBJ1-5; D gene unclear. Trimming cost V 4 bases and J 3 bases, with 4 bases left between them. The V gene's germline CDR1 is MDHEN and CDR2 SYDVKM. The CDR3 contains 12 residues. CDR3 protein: CASSSLNQPQHF. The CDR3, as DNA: TGTGCCAGCAGTTCCCTCAATCAGCCCCAGCATTTT. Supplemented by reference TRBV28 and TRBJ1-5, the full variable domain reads DVKVTQSSRYLVKRTGEKVFLECVQDMDHENMFWYRQDPGLGLRLIYFSYDVKMKEKGDIPEGYSVSREKKERFSLILESASTNQTSMYLCASSSLNQPQHFGDGTRLSIL.

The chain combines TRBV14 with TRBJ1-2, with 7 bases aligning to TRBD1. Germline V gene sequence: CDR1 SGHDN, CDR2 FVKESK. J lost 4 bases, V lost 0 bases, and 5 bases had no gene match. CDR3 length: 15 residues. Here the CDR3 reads CASSQEGGRTYGYTF. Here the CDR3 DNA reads TGTGCCAGCAGCCAAGAAGGGGGCCGCACCTATGGCTACACCTTC.

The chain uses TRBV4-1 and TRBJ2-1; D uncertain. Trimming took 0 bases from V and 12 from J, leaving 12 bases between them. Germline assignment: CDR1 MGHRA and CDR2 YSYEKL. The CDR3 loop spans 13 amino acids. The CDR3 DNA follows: TGCGCCAGCAGCCAAGATCGGGCCCAACGGCAGTTCTTC. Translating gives CASSQDRAQRQFF.

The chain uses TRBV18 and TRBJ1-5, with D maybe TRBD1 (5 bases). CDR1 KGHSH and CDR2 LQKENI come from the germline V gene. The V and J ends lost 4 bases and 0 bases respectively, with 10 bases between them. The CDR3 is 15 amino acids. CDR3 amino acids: CASSQGQVSNQPQHF. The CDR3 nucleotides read TGTGCCAGCTCACAAGGACAAGTTAGCAATCAGCCCCAGCATTTT.

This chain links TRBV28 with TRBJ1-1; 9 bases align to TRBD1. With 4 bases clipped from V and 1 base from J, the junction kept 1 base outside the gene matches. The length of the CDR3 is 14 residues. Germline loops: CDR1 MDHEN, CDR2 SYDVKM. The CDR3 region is CASSSGQGNTEAFF. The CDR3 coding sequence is TGTGCCAGCAGTTCGGGACAGGGGAACACTGAAGCTTTCTTT.

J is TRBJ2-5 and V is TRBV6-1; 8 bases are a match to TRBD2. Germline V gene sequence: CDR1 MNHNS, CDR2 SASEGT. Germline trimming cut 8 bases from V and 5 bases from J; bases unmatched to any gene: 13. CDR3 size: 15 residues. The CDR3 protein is CASRREAREGETQYF. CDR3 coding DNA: TGTGCCAGCCGGCGGGAGGCCAGGGAGGGGGAGACCCAGTACTTC.

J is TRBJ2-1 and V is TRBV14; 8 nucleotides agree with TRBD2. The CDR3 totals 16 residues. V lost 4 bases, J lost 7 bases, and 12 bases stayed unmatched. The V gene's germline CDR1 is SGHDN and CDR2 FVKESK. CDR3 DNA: TGTGCCAGCAGCCTCTACGGGGGACTAGGCTGGAATGAGCAGTTCTTC. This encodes CASSLYGGLGWNEQFF.